One sample yielded the 32 T cell receptor beta chains listed below, sequenced in a study of neoadjuvant anti-PD-1 for oral cavity cancer. Time point indicated: after neoadjuvant nivolumab, at surgical resection. Repertoires were generated with immunoSEQ multiplex PCR, while TCRdb's copy carries only in-frame clones and drops some. In the table there are tens of thousands of clones, 85% of which are singletons. Sample: PBMCs, taken after nivolumab (anti-PD-1) treatment. These receptors were collected from a person aged 40 to 85 with oral cavity squamous cell carcinoma.

This chain uses TRBV19 with TRBJ2-3; D is unresolved. V was shortened by 6 bases and J by 0 bases, with 13 bases between the two germline ends. The CDR3 runs 15 residues. Germline V gene lookup returns CDR1 LNHDA and CDR2 SQIVND (reference sequence). The CDR3 DNA reads as TGTGCCAGTAGCCAACAGATTACTAGCACAGATACGCAGTATTTT. Translation: CASSQQITSTDTQYF. Complete variable domain (other parts from reference TRBV19 and TRBJ2-3): DGGITQSPKYLFRKEGQNVTLSCEQNLNHDAMYWYRQDPGQGLRLIYYSQIVNDFQKGDIAEGYSVSREKKESFPLTVTSAQKNPTAFYLCASSQQITSTDTQYFGPGTRLTVL.

V and J are TRBV4-1 and TRBJ2-1, with 10 nucleotides matching TRBD2. The J segment lost 2 bases and the V segment lost 4 bases, leaving 8 bases of the junction unmatched. The CDR3 contains 17 residues. CDR1 MGHRA and CDR2 YSYEKL come from the germline V gene. The CDR3 is CASSPQPSGSPYNEQFF. CDR3 nucleotide sequence: TGCGCCAGCAGCCCCCAGCCTAGCGGGAGTCCCTACAATGAGCAGTTCTTC.

The chain couples TRBV6-6 to TRBJ2-7; D gene unclear. V was pared by 7 bases and J by 7 bases, with 20 bases between. This CDR3 is built from 14 residues. Per the germline V gene, CDR1 is MNHNY and CDR2 is SVGAGI (reference sequence). DNA for the CDR3: TGTGCCAGCATTCCTGGTACTGGGCAATATGAGCAGTACTTC. Encoded protein: CASIPGTGQYEQYF.

The V call is TRBV2, the J call TRBJ1-1, with 9 bases aligning to TRBD1. The J segment lost 5 bases and the V segment lost 5 bases, leaving 3 bases of the junction unmatched. Germline CDR1 and CDR2: SNHLY and FYNNEI. This CDR3 is built from 13 residues. The CDR3 region is CASSTGGWTEAFF. DNA for the CDR3: TGTGCCAGCAGTACAGGGGGCTGGACTGAAGCTTTCTTT. The entire variable domain, with the rest obtained from reference TRBV2 and TRBJ1-1, is as follows: EPEVTQTPSHQVTQMGQEVILRCVPISNHLYFYWYRQILGQKVEFLVSFYNNEISEKSEIFDDQFSVERPDGSNFTLKIRSTKLEDSAMYFCASSTGGWTEAFFGQGTRLTVV.

The chain uses TRBV15 and TRBJ1-5, with D possibly matching TRBD1 (5 bases). The CDR3 runs to 16 residues. The V gene lost 0 bases and the J gene lost 2 bases, with 11 bases spanning the gap. From germline, CDR1 is LNHNV and CDR2 YYDKDF (reference sequence). The CDR3 is CATSRDRGFGNQPQHF. CDR3 nucleotides: TGTGCCACCAGCAGAGATAGGGGCTTTGGCAATCAGCCCCAGCATTTT.

This sequence joins TRBV6-4 and TRBJ1-1; D remains ambiguous. CDR1 MRHNA and CDR2 SNTAGT come from the germline V gene. V was cut by 8 bases and J by 1 base, with 11 bases left in between. The CDR3 loop spans 13 amino acids. The CDR3 here is CASSAQSNTEAFF. The CDR3, as DNA: TGTGCCAGCTCCGCCCAGTCGAACACTGAAGCTTTCTTT.

This sequence joins TRBV10-1 and TRBJ2-5; D not resolved. Deletions cut 4 bases from V and 1 base from J, with 7 bases between. Germline V gene sequence: CDR1 WNHNN, CDR2 SYGVQD (reference sequence). This CDR3 is built from 13 residues. The CDR3 bases are TGCGCCAGCAGTGTCCAGGCCCAAGAGACCCAGTACTTC. Its protein product is CASSVQAQETQYF.

CDR3 protein: CASSDPGLAGGHTQYF. The CDR3 coding sequence is TGCGCCAGCAGTGACCCGGGACTAGCGGGAGGTCATACGCAGTATTTT. The chain employs TRBV10-1 and TRBJ2-3; 15 nucleotides match TRBD2. This CDR3 is built from 16 residues. Trimming took 3 bases from V and 7 from J; bases not matched to a gene: 5. Germline CDR1 reads WNHNN; CDR2 reads SYGVQD (reference sequence).

V usage is TRBV14 and J usage is TRBJ2-1; either TRBD1 or TRBD2 may supply D (5 bases each). Germline values: CDR1 SGHDN, CDR2 FVKESK. V lost 0 bases, J lost 8 bases, and 17 bases lay in between. The CDR3 is 16 residues long. This CDR3 reads CASSQDGNRLGDEQFF. The CDR3 DNA reads TGTGCCAGCAGCCAAGATGGGAACAGGCTGGGGGATGAGCAGTTCTTC.

The chain recombines TRBV28 with TRBJ2-7, with D possibly called TRBD1 or TRBD2 (5 bases each). The CDR3 covers 15 residues. V gave up 6 bases and J gave up 5 bases, with 20 bases separating them. Per germline, CDR1 MDHEN and CDR2 SYDVKM. The CDR3 is CASSTREGFPHEQYF. The CDR3 DNA sequence: TGTGCCAGCAGCACCCGCGAGGGGTTCCCCCACGAGCAGTACTTC.

The chain is built from TRBV28 and TRBJ2-5, with 11 bases fitting TRBD1. With V trimmed by 4 bases and J by 5 bases, 9 bases remained unmatched. CDR1 is MDHEN and CDR2 is SYDVKM in the germline V gene. There are 16 residues in the CDR3. The CDR3 loop is CASSSPGQGVLETQYF. The CDR3, as DNA: TGTGCCAGCAGTTCGCCGGGACAGGGGGTGTTGGAGACCCAGTACTTC.

This chain links TRBV2 with TRBJ2-7, with D uncertain. CDR1 and CDR2 from the germline V gene are SNHLY and FYNNEI. The CDR3 covers 12 residues. Trimming stripped 3 bases from V and 4 bases from J, with 7 bases between. The CDR3 here is CASSEQAYEQYF. In DNA, the CDR3 is TGTGCCAGCAGTGAGCAGGCATACGAGCAGTACTTC. The full variable domain, completed using reference TRBV2 and TRBJ2-7, is EPEVTQTPSHQVTQMGQEVILRCVPISNHLYFYWYRQILGQKVEFLVSFYNNEISEKSEIFDDQFSVERPDGSNFTLKIRSTKLEDSAMYFCASSEQAYEQYFGPGTRLTVT.

This chain uses TRBV18 with TRBJ1-3, with D possibly matching TRBD1 (6 bases). Trimming removed 6 bases at V and 0 bases at J, with 6 bases between. Germline V CDR1 and CDR2: KGHSH, LQKENI. CDR3 size: 13 residues. The chain's CDR3 is CASSDSSGNTIYF. DNA for the CDR3: TGTGCCAGCTCGGACAGCTCTGGAAACACCATATATTTT.

This rearrangement joins TRBV25-1 to TRBJ1-4, with D unresolved. The CDR3 is 14 amino acids. CDR1 and CDR2 from the germline V gene are MGHDK and SYGVNS. V lost 5 bases and J 0 bases, leaving 7 bases between the germline ends. The CDR3 coding sequence is TGTGCCAGCAGTCTTGGTGCAACTAATGAAAAACTGTTTTTT. Protein sequence: CASSLGATNEKLFF.

This clone was observed a handful of times. The chain has TRBV6-5 and TRBJ1-2; the D is unclear. Trimming shortened V by 0 bases and J by 7 bases, and 9 bases separated the two germline ends. CDR1 MNHEY and CDR2 SVGAGI come from the germline V gene. The CDR3 runs 13 residues. CDR3 sequence: CASSYSETFGYTF. CDR3 nucleotide sequence: TGTGCCAGCAGTTACTCGGAAACTTTTGGCTACACCTTC.

The chain combines TRBV5-1 with TRBJ2-3, with 8 bases matching TRBD1. Germline V CDR1 and CDR2: SGHRS, YFSETQ. This CDR3 is built from 15 residues. V was clipped by 1 base and J by 4 bases; unmatched bases: 5. The CDR3 DNA reads as TGCGCCAGCAGCTTGCAGGGGGCACGAGCAGATACGCAGTATTTT. Translated, it gives CASSLQGARADTQYF.

The chain has TRBV28 and TRBJ2-7; possible D gene TRBD2, 5 bases. Trimming pared 6 bases from V and 2 bases from J, leaving 17 bases between. The CDR3 consists of 15 residues. Per germline, CDR1 MDHEN and CDR2 SYDVKM. This chain's CDR3 is CASRGDQRVAYEQYF. The CDR3 DNA reads as TGTGCCAGCAGGGGAGACCAACGCGTGGCCTACGAGCAGTACTTC.

The chain is built from TRBV5-6 and TRBJ2-2; D uncertain. This CDR3 region has 16 residues. Trimming cost V 2 bases and J 4 bases, with 15 bases left between them. From germline, CDR1 is SGHDT and CDR2 YYEEEE. In DNA, the CDR3 is TGTGCCAGCAGCTTCCGGGTGACAAGGGCCACCGGGGAGCTGTTTTTT. Protein product: CASSFRVTRATGELFF.

This clone came up once. The chain is built from TRBV7-6 and TRBJ2-1, with 9 bases that match TRBD2. The germline V gene has CDR1 SGHVS and CDR2 FNYEAQ. The CDR3 has 16 residues. The V segment lost 0 bases and the J segment 8 bases; nucleotides outside the gene matches: 8. CDR3 residues: CASSLAALAGVHEQFF. The DNA of the CDR3 is TGTGCCAGCAGCTTAGCGGCGTTAGCGGGAGTTCATGAGCAGTTCTTC.

The rearrangement uses TRBV7-2 and TRBJ2-7; D may match TRBD1 or TRBD2 (6 bases each). The CDR3 runs 15 residues. Germline V gene data show CDR1 as SGHTA and CDR2 as FQGNSA. V shed 1 base and J shed 3 bases, with 13 bases lying between them. For the CDR3, the DNA is TGTGCCAGCAGCTTAGGAACGGGGGCGAGCTACGAGCAGTACTTC. It specifies CASSLGTGASYEQYF.

The chain employs TRBV5-6 and TRBJ1-5; 8 bases agree with TRBD1. CDR3 length: 16 residues. V lost 2 bases to trimming and J lost 2 bases; unmatched junction nucleotides: 6. Germline V gives CDR1 SGHDT, CDR2 YYEEEE. In DNA, the CDR3 is TGTGCCAGCAGCTTAGGACAGGGTGACGGCAATCAGCCCCAGCATTTT. Translation: CASSLGQGDGNQPQHF.

This chain joins TRBV5-4 and TRBJ1-2, with D tentatively TRBD1 (5 bases). Deletions cut 10 bases from V and 4 bases from J, with 23 bases between. CDR3 length equals 15 residues. CDR1 SGHNT and CDR2 YYREEE come from the germline V gene (reference sequence). The CDR3 is CASSEGEARGYGYTF. The CDR3, as DNA: TGTGCCTCCTCGGAAGGGGAGGCTAGGGGCTATGGCTACACCTTC.

The genes are TRBV28 and TRBJ2-7; no definite D call. Germline V lookup: CDR1 MDHEN, CDR2 SYDVKM. The CDR3 is 12 residues long. V was pared by 7 bases and J by 8 bases, with 15 bases between. CDR3 residues: CASKASAKQQYF. The CDR3 nucleotides are TGTGCCAGCAAGGCCAGTGCTAAACAGCAGTACTTC.

The chain has TRBV28 and TRBJ1-2; D unclear. CDR1 is MDHEN, CDR2 SYDVKM, per germline. The CDR3 loop spans 14 amino acids. Trimming stripped 5 bases from V and 1 base from J, with 11 bases between. Here the CDR3 reads CASSLDGVNYGYTF. The CDR3 bases are TGTGCCAGCAGTCTGGACGGAGTTAACTATGGCTACACCTTC.

The chain combines TRBV13 with TRBJ2-1; 13 bases agree with TRBD2. With V trimmed by 4 bases and J by 1 base, 7 bases remained unmatched. This CDR3 has 18 residues. The germline V gene has CDR1 PRHDT and CDR2 FYEKMQ (reference sequence). The CDR3 sequence: CASSSRTSGSLSYNEQFF. Written as DNA, the CDR3 is TGTGCCAGCAGCTCTAGGACTAGCGGGAGTCTTTCCTACAATGAGCAGTTCTTC. Full variable domain (missing parts from reference TRBV13 and TRBJ2-1): AAGVIQSPRHLIKEKRETATLKCYPIPRHDTVYWYQQGPGQDPQFLISFYEKMQSDKGSIPDRFSAQQFSDYHSELNMSSLELGDSALYFCASSSRTSGSLSYNEQFFGPGTRLTVL.

The chain combines TRBV2 with TRBJ2-5; D remains unclear. With 6 bases removed from V and 4 bases from J, the gap between germline ends came to 6 bases. Germline V gives CDR1 SNHLY, CDR2 FYNNEI. The CDR3 spans 11 residues. This chain's CDR3 is CASSYLETQYF. The CDR3 bases are TGTGCCAGCAGCTACTTAGAGACCCAGTACTTC.

The rearrangement joins TRBV11-2 to TRBJ2-7, with 7 bases matching TRBD1. CDR3 length: 15 residues. The germline CDR1 and CDR2 sequences are SGHAT and FQNNGV. V lost 5 bases to trimming and J lost 1 base; unmatched junction nucleotides: 8. The CDR3 reads CASSPTGVGSYEQYF. The CDR3 nucleotides are TGTGCCAGCAGCCCAACAGGGGTAGGGTCCTACGAGCAGTACTTC.

This chain joins TRBV30 and TRBJ1-5, with unresolved D. Trimming cost V 1 base and J 8 bases, with 9 bases left between them. The length of the CDR3 is 12 residues. CDR1 and CDR2 from the germline V gene are GTSNPN and SVGIG (reference sequence). CDR3 DNA sequence: TGTGCCTGGAGTGCAAATTTTAAGCCCCAGCATTTT. This sequence encodes CAWSANFKPQHF.

The chain recombines TRBV13 with TRBJ2-7, with 9 nucleotides matching TRBD1. Germline-derived CDR1 and CDR2 are PRHDT and FYEKMQ (reference sequence). The CDR3 is 14 residues long. The V gene end was trimmed by 2 bases and the J gene end by 5 bases; junction bases not matched to a gene: 4. The CDR3 reads CASSLKGQGDEQYF. CDR3 DNA: TGTGCCAGCAGCTTAAAGGGACAGGGAGACGAGCAGTACTTC.

V usage is TRBV28 and J usage is TRBJ1-2; D gene unclear. Germline CDR1 and CDR2: MDHEN and SYDVKM. V was trimmed by 6 bases and J by 0 bases, leaving 11 bases between them. The CDR3 runs to 14 residues. The CDR3 region has the DNA TGTGCCAGCAGGATTCGACAAACTAACTATGGCTACACCTTC. Residues: CASRIRQTNYGYTF.

The V gene is TRBV7-2, the J gene TRBJ1-1; 8 positions agree with TRBD1. CDR3 length: 14 residues. The trim removed 3 bases at V and 6 bases at J, leaving 6 bases unmatched. CDR1 and CDR2 from the germline V gene are SGHTA and FQGNSA. The CDR3 protein is CASSFVRGPSEAFF. The CDR3 DNA follows: TGTGCCAGCAGCTTCGTCAGGGGGCCCTCTGAAGCTTTCTTT. Looking up the rest from reference TRBV7-2 and TRBJ1-1 gives the full variable domain: GAGVSQSPSNKVTEKGKDVELRCDPISGHTALYWYRQSLGQGLEFLIYFQGNSAPDKSGLPSDRFSAERTGGSVSTLTIQRTQQEDSAVYLCASSFVRGPSEAFFGQGTRLTVV.

J is TRBJ2-7 and V is TRBV29-1; 8 nucleotides match TRBD1. CDR1 SQVTM and CDR2 ANQGSEA come from the germline V gene. Trimming cost V 1 base and J 6 bases; bases outside gene matches: 2. This CDR3 is built from 12 residues. CDR3 in DNA: TGCAGCGTTGAAGGGACAGGGTCCGAGCAGTACTTC. Translating gives CSVEGTGSEQYF.